This TCR beta chain came from a study of OX40 agonist ivuxolimab in advanced cancers. At the level of the whole study: Ivuxolimab was a fully human IgG2 agonistic monoclonal antibody targeting the costimulatory receptor OX40 (CD134). Partial responses were achieved by three dose-escalation patients, of whom one had hepatocellular carcinoma and two had cutaneous melanoma. Prior anti-PD-1, anti-PD-L1 or anti-CTLA-4 therapy was permitted, and 30% to 45% of dose-escalation patients had received checkpoint inhibitors. The monotherapy dose-escalation portion (N ≈ 57 patients) of the phase I ivuxolimab trial is reported in the paper. Intravenous ivuxolimab was administered to patients every 2 weeks at six dose levels: 0.01, 0.1, 0.3, 1.5, 3 and 10 mg/kg. A male proportion of under 85% and a mean age of about 60 years, ranging from 23 to 79, were recorded for the dose-escalation cohort. The point of sequencing TCRbeta in the periphery was to test whether ivuxolimab changed TCR sequence diversity and drove clonal T-cell expansion. Among the 50 to 55 dose-escalation patients, around 19 had hepatocellular carcinoma, some 15 melanoma, 9 renal cell carcinoma and 9 head and neck cancer. Broader findings and caveats from the paper: After ivuxolimab, more expanded clones were found on average in CD8+ T cells than in CD4+ T cells. Low levels of normalized T-cell clonal expansion were also seen in some patients who did not respond. The antigen specificity of the peripheral T cells that underwent clonal expansion was not determined. At doses of 0.1 to 3.0 mg/kg, clonal expansion of both CD4+ and CD8+ T cells in blood was seen between baseline and week 6. In the 0.1-3.0 mg/kg groups, partial responders were among the patients with the lowest normalized peripheral clonal expansion, particularly in CD8+ T cells.

The trial excluded patients who had a history of autoimmune disease or who were on systemic immunosuppression. Peripheral blood for TCR sequencing was collected from all dose cohorts at baseline, on cycle 4 day 1, and on cycle 7 day 1. The samples were drawn from a first-in-human, open-label, multicenter phase I dose-escalation trial of ivuxolimab. Adults with locally advanced or metastatic melanoma, renal cell, hepatocellular, or head and neck squamous cell carcinoma were enrolled in the trial. Before TCR sequencing, CD4+ and CD8+ T cells were separately sorted from peripheral blood. Compared with germline, V lacks 7 bases and J lacks 5 bases; bases without a gene match: 12. From its cysteine to its phenylalanine, the CDR3 spans 15 amino acids. Here the CDR3 DNA is all that survives: 45 bases in frame from base 1. As to this clone: Its cognate antigen has yet to be identified. No base quality values were provided; no much bigger clone lies one nucleotide off.

For sequencing of the TCRbeta CDR3 region, genomic DNA was extracted from the sorted cells. The immunoSEQ Assay was used to sequence the TCRbeta CDR3 regions. TCRdb holds this immuneACCESS table with in-frame rearrangements only. Some clones are missing; in checked studies, unresolved V genes explain under half, and the rest has no known cause. For this sample there are about 84,000 clones; roughly nine tenths appear just once. In total, the top ten clones hold over 0.15% of the sample. The source was CD4+ or CD8+ T cells sorted from blood, collected in a trial of the OX40 agonist ivuxolimab. The chain is encoded by TRBV23-1 joined to TRBJ2-7, and 9 junction bases match TRBD1. TRBV23-1 is placed among ORFs of uncertain function. This receptor was obtained from an adult with an advanced solid tumor such as melanoma, head and neck, liver or kidney cancer. The CDR3 reads as follows: CASTLGRDRANEQYF. The nucleotide sequence reads TGCGCCAGCACGTTGGGCCGGGACAGGGCTAACGAGCAGTACTTC.